The rows below give T cell receptor beta chains drawn from one sample of a study of T cell responses to AZD1222 COVID-19 vaccine. Only in-frame clones appear in the TCRdb table, and some are missing; sequencing was by immunoSEQ multiplex PCR. This table holds approximately 130,000 clones, roughly 90% found once. Sequenced material: peripheral blood, taken 28 days after the second AZD1222 dose. The receptors here all came from an adult who received the AZD1222 COVID-19 vaccine. Both conserved end residues are part of each CDR3. A D gene is named only where the DNA matches it firmly. Rows may omit the clone size; those that give it use once, few, many or a size class.

v_gene	abundance	d_gene	j_gene	CDR3nt	CDR3aa
TRBV28	.	TRBD1	TRBJ2-5	TGTGCCAGCAGTTTATCCCTCCAGGACAGGGGGCGAGAGGAGACCCAGTACTTC	CASSLSLQDRGREETQYF
TRBV15	.	TRBD2	TRBJ2-5	TGTGCCACCAGAGACGTAGCGGGAGGGTTAGAGACCCAGTACTTC	CATRDVAGGLETQYF
TRBV12-5	.	.	TRBJ1-5	TGTGCTAGTGGCTCCCACCTGGATCAGCCCCAGCATTTT	CASGSHLDQPQHF
TRBV5-8	once	.	TRBJ1-1	TGTGCCAGCAGCGGGAGGATTCTGGCTGAAGCTTTCTTT	CASSGRILAEAFF
TRBV4-1	.	.	TRBJ2-7	TGCGCCAGCAGCCAAGATCCATACTACGAGCAGTACTTC	CASSQDPYYEQYF
TRBV11-3	.	TRBD1	TRBJ2-7	TGTGCCAGCAGCCCCTCCGACAGGGCACTCTCCTACGAGCAGTACTTC	CASSPSDRALSYEQYF
TRBV19	.	.	TRBJ2-5	TGTGCCAGTAGGGCGACAGAGGTTGAGACCCAGTACTTC	CASRATEVETQYF
TRBV9	.	TRBD2	TRBJ2-2	TGTGCCAGCAGCGTAGGCGGACTAGCGGGGAACACCGGGGAGCTGTTTTTT	CASSVGGLAGNTGELFF
TRBV19	.	.	TRBJ2-5	TGTGCCAGTAGAGTCGGGGTTGGGGAGACCCAGTACTTC	CASRVGVGETQYF
TRBV7-9	.	TRBD1	TRBJ1-2	TGTGCCAGCACCACATGGGACAGGGGGAACTATGGCTACACCTTC	CASTTWDRGNYGYTF
TRBV9	.	TRBD1	TRBJ1-2	TGTGCCAGCAGCGCGGGACAGGGGCTCGATATCTATGGCTACACCTTC	CASSAGQGLDIYGYTF
TRBV28	.	TRBD1	TRBJ1-1	TGTGCCAGCAAGGGACAGGATTTTAACACTGAAGCTTTCTTT	CASKGQDFNTEAFF
TRBV6-4	.	TRBD1	TRBJ2-1	TGTGCCAGCAGTGAAGAGACAGGGGGCGCTTACAATGAGCAGTTCTTC	CASSEETGGAYNEQFF
TRBV3-1/TRBV3-2	.	.	TRBJ2-6	TGTGCCAGCAGCCCGAACATGGGGGTAGGTGGGGCCAACGTCCTGACTTTC	CASSPNMGVGGANVLTF
TRBV19	.	TRBD2	TRBJ2-1	TGTGCCAGTAGTATAGTTGGTAGCGGGGGGTCTGAGCAGTTCTTC	CASSIVGSGGSEQFF
TRBV20-1	.	.	TRBJ2-1	TGCAGTGCTAGTGGTCAGGTACTTCACAATGAGCAGTTCTTC	CSASGQVLHNEQFF
TRBV4-1	.	.	TRBJ1-3	TGCGCCAGCAGCCAAGAGTCGCGAGGCCTCCGGGGAGACACCATATATTTT	CASSQESRGLRGDTIYF
TRBV9	few	TRBD2	TRBJ2-1	TGTGCCAGCAGCGTCGGGCTAGCGGAGTACAATGAGCAGTTCTTC	CASSVGLAEYNEQFF
TRBV3-1/TRBV3-2	.	.	TRBJ2-5	TGTGCCAGCAGCCTGCCTGGGGGTAAGGAGACCCAGTACTTC	CASSLPGGKETQYF
TRBV7-9	.	.	TRBJ2-7	TGTGCCAGCAGCCCCACCTCCGGCAGGGGGGACGAGCAGTACTTC	CASSPTSGRGDEQYF
TRBV30	.	TRBD2	TRBJ2-1	TGTGCATCAACTAGCGGGAGTGGTACCTACAATGAGCAGTTCTTC	CASTSGSGTYNEQFF
TRBV12-3/TRBV12-4	.	.	TRBJ2-7	TGTGCCAGCAGTTTAGTGGACGGCTACGAGCAGTACTTC	CASSLVDGYEQYF
TRBV2	.	.	TRBJ1-4	TGTGCCAGCAGTGAAAATTGGAGGGGCACTAATGAAAAACTGTTTTTT	CASSENWRGTNEKLFF
TRBV28	.	.	TRBJ2-5	TGTGCCAGCAGTTACAGGGGAGGGAAAGAGACCCAGTACTTC	CASSYRGGKETQYF
TRBV5-1	.	.	TRBJ2-7	TGCGCCAGCAGCTTGCGGTTGGGGCACTACGAGCAGTACTTC	CASSLRLGHYEQYF
TRBV7-8	.	.	TRBJ1-2	TGTGCCAGCAGCTTAACTCAGAACTATGGCTACACCTTC	CASSLTQNYGYTF
TRBV18	once	.	TRBJ1-5	TGTGCCAGCTCACCACGTCCCGGGACGGGGGGTCAGCCCCAGCATTTT	CASSPRPGTGGQPQHF
TRBV7-9	many	.	TRBJ1-1	TGTGCCAGCAGCTTAAACCCAGGGTTAGACACTGAAGCTTTCTTT	CASSLNPGLDTEAFF
TRBV5-6	.	.	TRBJ2-7	TGTGCCAGCAGCTACCGGGACTGGCAGTACTTC	CASSYRDWQYF
TRBV29-1	.	.	TRBJ1-4	TGCAGCGTGTCTTTGACGGGTGGGAATGAAAAACTGTTTTTT	CSVSLTGGNEKLFF
TRBV7-9	.	TRBD1	TRBJ1-2	TGTGCCAGCAGCGCAGGGGGGGTCTATGGCTACACCTTC	CASSAGGVYGYTF
TRBV5-1	.	.	TRBJ1-2	TGCGCCAGCAGCGTGGGGACCCGACCTAGAGGCTACACCTTC	CASSVGTRPRGYTF
TRBV7-9	.	.	TRBJ1-2	TGTGCCAGCAGCCTAGGGGGGACTGGAGGCTACACCTTC	CASSLGGTGGYTF
TRBV5-1	few	TRBD1	TRBJ2-3	TGCGCCAGTCAGGGGGTGAACCAACGGGATACGCAGTATTTT	CASQGVNQRDTQYF
TRBV5-1	.	TRBD1	TRBJ1-3	TGCGCCAGCAGCCCAGGGGGGGATGGAAACACCATATATTTT	CASSPGGDGNTIYF
TRBV19	.	.	TRBJ1-1	TGTGCCAGTAGCCAGGGATGGGGGGCTACTGAAGCTTTCTTT	CASSQGWGATEAFF
TRBV11-2	.	.	TRBJ2-5	TGTGCCAGCAGCCCCAGACGGGGAACGTACCAAGAGACCCAGTACTTC	CASSPRRGTYQETQYF
TRBV2	.	TRBD2	TRBJ2-1	TGTGCCAGCGGCGGGAGTCTGGACAATGAGCAGTTCTTC	CASGGSLDNEQFF
TRBV6-5	.	.	TRBJ2-7	TGTGCCAGCAGTTACGGTAGTCCAGCAACCTACGAGCAGTACTTC	CASSYGSPATYEQYF
TRBV5-6	.	.	TRBJ1-5	TGTGCCAGCAGCACGATGGGAAATCAGCCCCAGCATTTT	CASSTMGNQPQHF
TRBV14	.	.	TRBJ1-1	TGTGCCAGCAGCCAAGATCTGGGATGGGGGGCCCTCATGAACACTGAAGCTTTCTTT	CASSQDLGWGALMNTEAFF
TRBV5-4	.	.	TRBJ1-6	TGTGCCAGCAGCTCCGGGTTTATGCGTAATTCACCCCTCCACTTT	CASSSGFMRNSPLHF
TRBV5-1	.	.	TRBJ1-3	TGCGCCAGCAGCCCCGACATTGGAAACACCATATATTTT	CASSPDIGNTIYF
TRBV5-1	.	TRBD2	TRBJ2-2	TGCGCCAGCAGCCCCGGAGCGGGAGAAACCGGGGAGCTGTTTTTT	CASSPGAGETGELFF
TRBV7-9	.	.	TRBJ2-7	TGTGCCAGCAGCCGCGGGGAAAGAGAGCAGTACTTC	CASSRGEREQYF
TRBV5-1	.	.	TRBJ2-5	TGCGCCAGCAGCTTTCGGGACGGAGAGACCCAGTACTTC	CASSFRDGETQYF
TRBV27	.	.	TRBJ1-1	TGTGCCAGCAGGCCTACCCCAAGTCCGGACACTGAAGCTTTCTTT	CASRPTPSPDTEAFF
TRBV23-1	.	.	TRBJ1-2	TGCGCCAGCACAACAGGAACAGGCAGCTTTCCTGGCTACACCTTC	CASTTGTGSFPGYTF
TRBV29-1	.	.	TRBJ2-7	TGCAGCGTCGCGAGGAGAGGGCTAGTGTCCTACGAGCAGTACTTC	CSVARRGLVSYEQYF
TRBV24-1	once	.	TRBJ2-2	TGTGCCACCAGTGACCCTGCATCGTCGGCCGGGGAGCTGTTTTTT	CATSDPASSAGELFF
TRBV7-6	.	.	TRBJ2-3	TGTGCCAGCAGCACCTACAGGGACGATACGCAGTATTTT	CASSTYRDDTQYF
TRBV3-1/TRBV3-2	.	TRBD1	TRBJ2-1	TGTGCCAGCTGGACAGGGAACGGTGAGCAGTTCTTC	CASWTGNGEQFF
TRBV18	.	TRBD1	TRBJ1-2	TGTGCCAGCTCACCGACAGGGCAAAACTATGGCTGCACCTTC	CASSPTGQNYGCTF
TRBV7-9	.	.	TRBJ1-2	TGTGCCAGCAGCTTTACACAGGGAAACTACACCTTC	CASSFTQGNYTF
TRBV3-1/TRBV3-2	.	.	TRBJ1-2	TGTGCCAGCAGCCAGTCAGAGGGGCCCTATGGCTACACCTTC	CASSQSEGPYGYTF
TRBV12-5	.	.	TRBJ1-2	TGTGCTAGTGGTTTGGGTATTCAAAACTATGGCTACACCTTC	CASGLGIQNYGYTF
TRBV9	.	TRBD1	TRBJ2-5	TGTGCCAGCAGCTACAGGGGGCTCCAAGAGACCCAGTACTTC	CASSYRGLQETQYF
TRBV9	.	.	TRBJ1-1	TGTGCCAGCAGAGCTAGAGACGGAGGGAACACTGAAGCTTTCTTT	CASRARDGGNTEAFF
TRBV18	.	TRBD2	TRBJ2-7	TGTGCCAGCTCACCGGGACTAGTGAGCTCCTACGAGCAGTACTTC	CASSPGLVSSYEQYF
TRBV6-2/TRBV6-3	.	TRBD1	TRBJ1-6	TGTGCCAGCAGTACCCCCGCCTGGACAGGGATCCTCCACTTT	CASSTPAWTGILHF